This T cell receptor (beta chain) is drawn from a study of T cell repertoires in cytomegalovirus infection. TCRdb re-called the reads with MiXCR, one entry per CDR3 protein. The data show about 570,000 distinct CDR3 sequences, roughly 42% seen once. Germline loops: CDR1 SGHTA, CDR2 FQGNSA. The CDR3 runs to 17 residues. The V gene end was trimmed by 3 bases and the J gene end by 2 bases; junction bases not matched to a gene: 7. A note on this clonotype: Its target is unknown.

The chain couples TRBV7-2 to TRBJ2-4, with TRBD2 matching 10 bases. Sequenced material: cultured PBMCs, taken from culture after CMV antigen stimulation. The TCR comes from a human donor in good health (CMV status not recorded). Some clones in this sample may be carry-over from other donors' samples. The CDR3 reads CASSFKGSGRPKNIQYF. CDR3 nucleotide sequence: TGTGCCAGCAGCTTTAAGGGTAGCGGGAGGCCCAAAAACATTCAGTACTTC. Drawing the rest from reference TRBV7-2 and TRBJ2-4, the complete variable domain is GAGVSQSPSNKVTEKGKDVELRCDPISGHTALYWYRQSLGQGLEFLIYFQGNSAPDKSGLPSDRFSAERTGGSVSTLTIQRTQQEDSAVYLCASSFKGSGRPKNIQYFGAGTRLSVL.